This TCR beta chain was observed in a study of T cell responses to AZD1222 COVID-19 vaccine. On the study more broadly: Whether given at about 4 or about 12 weeks, second doses were pooled.

Sequencing used immunoSEQ multiplex PCR; TCRdb keeps in-frame clones, though not all of them. The sample shows about 100,000 clones, 85% to 90% of them seen only once. Unmatched junction bases numbered 5, after V lost 1 base and J lost 0 bases. The length of the CDR3 is 18 residues. Germline CDR1 reads LGHNA; CDR2 reads YNFKEQ. This clone was observed a single time. The chain joins TRBV4-2 to TRBJ2-3; 12 bases fit TRBD2. The material was peripheral blood, obtained on day 0 of AZD1222 vaccination. The receptor's source is an adult in good health. CDR3 in amino acids: CASSQAPTSGRSTDTQYF. The CDR3 nucleotides are TGTGCCAGCAGCCAAGCGCCCACTAGCGGGAGGAGCACAGATACGCAGTATTTT.